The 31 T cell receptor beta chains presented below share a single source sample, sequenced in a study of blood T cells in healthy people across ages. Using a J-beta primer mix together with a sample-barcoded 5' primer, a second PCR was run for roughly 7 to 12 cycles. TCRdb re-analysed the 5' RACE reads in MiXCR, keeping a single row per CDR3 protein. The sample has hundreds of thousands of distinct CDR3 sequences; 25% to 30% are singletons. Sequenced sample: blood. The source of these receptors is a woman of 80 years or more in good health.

Here the CDR3 DNA reads TGCGCCAGCAGCTTAGACAGGGAAGATACGCAGTATTTT. Translation gives CASSLDREDTQYF. The rearrangement uses TRBV5-1 and TRBJ2-3; 7 nucleotides match TRBD1. Trimming at V came to 2 bases and at J to 5 bases, leaving 2 bases not matched to a gene. Germline CDR1 reads SGHRS; CDR2 reads YFSETQ. CDR3 size: 13 residues.

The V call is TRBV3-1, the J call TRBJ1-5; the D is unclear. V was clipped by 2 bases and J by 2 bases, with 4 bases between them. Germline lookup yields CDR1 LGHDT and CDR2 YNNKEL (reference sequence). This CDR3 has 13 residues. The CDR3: CASSQRGNQPQHF. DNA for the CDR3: TGTGCCAGCAGCCAAAGGGGCAATCAGCCCCAGCATTTT.

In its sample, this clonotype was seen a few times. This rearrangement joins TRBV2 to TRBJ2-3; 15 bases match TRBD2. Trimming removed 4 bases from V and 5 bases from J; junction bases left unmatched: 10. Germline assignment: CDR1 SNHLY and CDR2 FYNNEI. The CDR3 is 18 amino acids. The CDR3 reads CASSAGLAGGTPGDTQYF. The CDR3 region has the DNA TGTGCCAGCAGTGCCGGACTAGCGGGGGGGACCCCAGGAGATACGCAGTATTTT.

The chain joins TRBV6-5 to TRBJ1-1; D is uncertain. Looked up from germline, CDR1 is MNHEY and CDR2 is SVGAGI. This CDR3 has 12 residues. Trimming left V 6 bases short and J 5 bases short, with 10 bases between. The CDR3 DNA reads TGTGCCAGCAGGGAGTATCCAACTGAAGCTTTCTTT. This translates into CASREYPTEAFF.

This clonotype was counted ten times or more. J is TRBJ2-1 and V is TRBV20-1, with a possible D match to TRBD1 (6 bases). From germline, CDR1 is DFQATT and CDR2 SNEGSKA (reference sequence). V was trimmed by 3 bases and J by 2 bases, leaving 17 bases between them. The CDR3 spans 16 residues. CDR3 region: CSARGSGGGPYNEQFF. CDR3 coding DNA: TGCAGTGCTAGGGGGTCGGGTGGGGGCCCCTACAATGAGCAGTTCTTC.

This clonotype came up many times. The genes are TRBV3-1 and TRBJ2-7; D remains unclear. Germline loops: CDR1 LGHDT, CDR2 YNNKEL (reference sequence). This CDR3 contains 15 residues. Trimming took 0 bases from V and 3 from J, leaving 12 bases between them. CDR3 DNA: TGTGCCAGCAGCCAAGAAGAGGACCGGGTCTACGAGCAGTACTTC. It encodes CASSQEEDRVYEQYF.

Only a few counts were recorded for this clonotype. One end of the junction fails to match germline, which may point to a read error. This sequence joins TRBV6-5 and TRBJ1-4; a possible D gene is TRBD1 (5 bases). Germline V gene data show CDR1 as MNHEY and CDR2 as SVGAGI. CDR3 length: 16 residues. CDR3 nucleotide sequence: TGTGCCGGCAGTTACTCTACAGGAGCGACTAATGAAAAACTGTTTTTT. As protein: CAGSYSTGATNEKLFF.

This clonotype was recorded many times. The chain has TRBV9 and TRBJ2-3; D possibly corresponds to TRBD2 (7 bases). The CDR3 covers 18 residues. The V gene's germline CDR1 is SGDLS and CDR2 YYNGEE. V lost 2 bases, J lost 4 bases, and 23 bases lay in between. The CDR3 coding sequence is TGTGCCAGCAGCGTCGGTCTCGGGGGGCGTACCCAGGCAGATACGCAGTATTTT. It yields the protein CASSVGLGGRTQADTQYF.

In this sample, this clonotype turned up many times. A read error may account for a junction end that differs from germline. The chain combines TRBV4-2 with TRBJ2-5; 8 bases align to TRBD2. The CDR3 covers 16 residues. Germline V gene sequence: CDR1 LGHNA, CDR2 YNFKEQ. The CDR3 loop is CASTQTGTSREETQYF. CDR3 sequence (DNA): TGTGCCAGCACCCAAACCGGGACTAGTAGGGAAGAGACCCAGTACTTC.

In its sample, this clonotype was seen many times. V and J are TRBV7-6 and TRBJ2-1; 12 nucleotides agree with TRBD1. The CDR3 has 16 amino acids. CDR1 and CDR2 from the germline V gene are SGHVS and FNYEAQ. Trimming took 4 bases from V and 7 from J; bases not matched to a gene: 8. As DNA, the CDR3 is TGTGCCAGCAGCTCGGGGGGACAGGGGGCGCTTAATGAGCAGTTCTTC. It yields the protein CASSSGGQGALNEQFF. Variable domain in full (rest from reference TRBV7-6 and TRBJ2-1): GAGVSQSPRYKVTKRGQDVALRCDPISGHVSLYWYRQALGQGPEFLTYFNYEAQQDKSGLPNDRFSAERPEGSISTLTIQRTEQRDSAMYRCASSSGGQGALNEQFFGPGTRLTVL.

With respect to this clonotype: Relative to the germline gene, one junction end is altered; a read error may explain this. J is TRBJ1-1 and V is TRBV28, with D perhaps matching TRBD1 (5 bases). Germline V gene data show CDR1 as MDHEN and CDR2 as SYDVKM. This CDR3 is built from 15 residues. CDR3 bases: TGTGTCAGCAGTTCCTACGGGGCAGCGAACACTGAAGCTTTCTTT. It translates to CVSSSYGAANTEAFF.

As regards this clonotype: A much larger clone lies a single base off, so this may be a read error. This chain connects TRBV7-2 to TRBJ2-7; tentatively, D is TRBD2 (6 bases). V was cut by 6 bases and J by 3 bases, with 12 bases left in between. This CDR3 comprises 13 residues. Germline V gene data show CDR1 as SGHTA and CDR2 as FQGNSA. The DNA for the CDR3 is TGTGCCAGCAGGTCGGCGGGACTCTACGAGCAGTACTTC. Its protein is CASRSAGLYEQYF.

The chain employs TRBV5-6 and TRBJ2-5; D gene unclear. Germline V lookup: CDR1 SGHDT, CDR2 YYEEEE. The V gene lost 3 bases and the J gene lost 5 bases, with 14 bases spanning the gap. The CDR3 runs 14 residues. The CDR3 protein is CASSYSRRLETQYF. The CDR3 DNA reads TGTGCCAGCAGCTACTCACGTCGGTTGGAGACCCAGTACTTC. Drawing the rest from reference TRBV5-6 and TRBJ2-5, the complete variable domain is DAGVTQSPTHLIKTRGQQVTLRCSPKSGHDTVSWYQQALGQGPQFIFQYYEEEERQRGNFPDRFSGHQFPNYSSELNVNALLLGDSALYLCASSYSRRLETQYFGPGTRLLVL.

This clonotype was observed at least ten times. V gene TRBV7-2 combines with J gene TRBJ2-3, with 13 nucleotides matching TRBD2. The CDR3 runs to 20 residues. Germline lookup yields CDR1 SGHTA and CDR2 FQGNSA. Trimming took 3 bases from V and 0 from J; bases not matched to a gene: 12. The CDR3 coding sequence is TGTGCCAGCAGCTTCCCCCGGAAGGGGACTAGCGGGGCTAGCACAGATACGCAGTATTTT. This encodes CASSFPRKGTSGASTDTQYF.

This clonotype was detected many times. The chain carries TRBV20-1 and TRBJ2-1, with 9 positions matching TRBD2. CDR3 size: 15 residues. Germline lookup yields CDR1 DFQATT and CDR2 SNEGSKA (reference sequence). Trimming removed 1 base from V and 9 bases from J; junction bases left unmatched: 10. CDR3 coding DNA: TGCAGTGCTAGAGCCCCCGCGGGGGGGCAGAGTGAGCAGTTCTTC. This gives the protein CSARAPAGGQSEQFF.

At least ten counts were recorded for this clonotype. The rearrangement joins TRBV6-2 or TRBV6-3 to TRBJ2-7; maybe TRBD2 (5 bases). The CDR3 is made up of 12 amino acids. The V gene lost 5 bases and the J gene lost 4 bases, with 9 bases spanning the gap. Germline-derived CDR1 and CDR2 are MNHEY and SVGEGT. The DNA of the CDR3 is TGTGCCAGCAGTCCGAGCGGATACGAGCAGTACTTC. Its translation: CASSPSGYEQYF.

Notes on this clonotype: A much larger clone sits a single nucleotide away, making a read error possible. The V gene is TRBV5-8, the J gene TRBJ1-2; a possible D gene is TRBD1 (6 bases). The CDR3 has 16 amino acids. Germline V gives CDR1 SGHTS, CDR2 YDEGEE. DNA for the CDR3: TGTGCCAGCGGCTTGGACGGCAGGGGATTTGCCTATGGCTACACCTTC. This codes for CASGLDGRGFAYGYTF. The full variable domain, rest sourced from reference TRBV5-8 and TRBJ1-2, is EAGVTQSPTHLIKTRGQQATLRCSPISGHTSVYWYQQALGLGLQFLLWYDEGEERNRGNFPPRFSGRQFPNYSSELNVNALELEDSALYLCASGLDGRGFAYGYTFGSGTRLTVV.

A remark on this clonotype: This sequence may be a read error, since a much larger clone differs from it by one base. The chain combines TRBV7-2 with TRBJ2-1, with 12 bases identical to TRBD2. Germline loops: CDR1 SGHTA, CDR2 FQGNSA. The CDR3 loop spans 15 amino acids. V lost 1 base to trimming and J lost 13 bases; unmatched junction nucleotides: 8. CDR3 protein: CASSLEPSGGGTQFF. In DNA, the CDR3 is TGTGCCAGCAGCTTAGAGCCTAGCGGGGGGGGGACCCAGTTCTTC.

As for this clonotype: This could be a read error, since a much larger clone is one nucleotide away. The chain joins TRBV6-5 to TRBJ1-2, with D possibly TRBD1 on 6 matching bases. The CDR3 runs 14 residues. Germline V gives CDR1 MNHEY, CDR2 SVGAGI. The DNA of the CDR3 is TGTACCAGCTGCCGGGACATAGGAAGCTATGGCTACACCTTC. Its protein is CTSCRDIGSYGYTF.

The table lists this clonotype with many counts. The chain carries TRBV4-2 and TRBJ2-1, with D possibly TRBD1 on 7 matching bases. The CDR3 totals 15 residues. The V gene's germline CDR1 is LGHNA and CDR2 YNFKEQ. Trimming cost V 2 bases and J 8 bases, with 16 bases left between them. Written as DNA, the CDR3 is TGTGCCAGCAGCCAACCCGACAGGGAGGCACATGAGCAGTTCTTC. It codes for CASSQPDREAHEQFF.

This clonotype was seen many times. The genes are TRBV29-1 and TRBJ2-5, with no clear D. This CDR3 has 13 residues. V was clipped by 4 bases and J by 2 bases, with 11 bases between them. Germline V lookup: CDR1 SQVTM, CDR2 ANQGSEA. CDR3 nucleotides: TGCAGCGTTGCCCACAGCACTCAAGAGACCCAGTACTTC. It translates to CSVAHSTQETQYF.

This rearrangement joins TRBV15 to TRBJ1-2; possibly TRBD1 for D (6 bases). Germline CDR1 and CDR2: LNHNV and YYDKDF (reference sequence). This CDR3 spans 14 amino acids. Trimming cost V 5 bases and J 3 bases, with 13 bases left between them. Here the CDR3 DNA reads TGTGCCACCAGCTGGGGGGCCGAACACTATGGCTACACCTTC. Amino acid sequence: CATSWGAEHYGYTF.

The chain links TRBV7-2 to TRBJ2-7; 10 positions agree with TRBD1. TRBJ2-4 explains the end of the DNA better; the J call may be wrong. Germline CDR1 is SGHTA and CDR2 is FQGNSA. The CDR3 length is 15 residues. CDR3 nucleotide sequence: TGTGCCAGCAGCTACGGGACAGGGGTGGGAGACATTCAGTACTTC. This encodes CASSYGTGVGDIQYF.

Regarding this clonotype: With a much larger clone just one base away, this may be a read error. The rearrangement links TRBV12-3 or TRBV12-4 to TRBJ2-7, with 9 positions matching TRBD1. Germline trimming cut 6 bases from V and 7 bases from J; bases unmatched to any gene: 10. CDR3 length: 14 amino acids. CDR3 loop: CASRAGTGRYEQYF. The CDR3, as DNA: TGTGCCAGCAGGGCCGGGACAGGGCGCTATGAGCAGTACTTC.

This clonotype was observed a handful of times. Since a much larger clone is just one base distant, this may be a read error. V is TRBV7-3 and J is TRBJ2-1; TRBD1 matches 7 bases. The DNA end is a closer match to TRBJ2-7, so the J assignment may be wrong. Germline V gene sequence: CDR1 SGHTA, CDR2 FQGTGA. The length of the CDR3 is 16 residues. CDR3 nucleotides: TGTGCCAGCAGCCCGACAGGGAAGAGCTCCTACAATGAGCAGTACTTC. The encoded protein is CASSPTGKSSYNEQYF.

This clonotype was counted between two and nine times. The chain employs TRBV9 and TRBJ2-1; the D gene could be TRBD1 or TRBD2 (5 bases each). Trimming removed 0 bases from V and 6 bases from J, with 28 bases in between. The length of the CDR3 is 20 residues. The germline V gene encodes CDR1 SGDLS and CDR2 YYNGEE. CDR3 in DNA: TGTGCCAGCAGCGTAGTCGCCGGTTGGGGACCCCGAGAAGGCGGCAATGAGCAGTTCTTC. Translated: CASSVVAGWGPREGGNEQFF. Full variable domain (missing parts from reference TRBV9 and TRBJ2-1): DSGVTQTPKHLITATGQRVTLRCSPRSGDLSVYWYQQSLDQGLQFLIQYYNGEERAKGNILERFSAQQFPDLHSELNLSSLELGDSALYFCASSVVAGWGPREGGNEQFFGPGTRLTVL.

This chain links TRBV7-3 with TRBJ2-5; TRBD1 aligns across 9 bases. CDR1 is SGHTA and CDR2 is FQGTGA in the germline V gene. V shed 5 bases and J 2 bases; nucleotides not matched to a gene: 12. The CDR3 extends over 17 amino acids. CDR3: CASSPAGTGQIQETQYF. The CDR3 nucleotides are TGTGCCAGCAGCCCAGCAGGGACAGGGCAGATACAAGAGACCCAGTACTTC.

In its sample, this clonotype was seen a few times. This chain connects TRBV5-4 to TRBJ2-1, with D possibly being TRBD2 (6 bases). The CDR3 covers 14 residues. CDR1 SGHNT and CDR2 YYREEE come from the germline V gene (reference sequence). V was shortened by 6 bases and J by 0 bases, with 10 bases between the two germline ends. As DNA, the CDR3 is TGTGCCAGCACCCCCGGGAGCTCCTACAATGAGCAGTTCTTC. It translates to CASTPGSSYNEQFF. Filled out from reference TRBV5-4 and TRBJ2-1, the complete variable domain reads ETGVTQSPTHLIKTRGQQVTLRCSSQSGHNTVSWYQQALGQGPQFIFQYYREEENGRGNFPPRFSGLQFPNYSSELNVNALELDDSALYLCASTPGSSYNEQFFGPGTRLTVL.

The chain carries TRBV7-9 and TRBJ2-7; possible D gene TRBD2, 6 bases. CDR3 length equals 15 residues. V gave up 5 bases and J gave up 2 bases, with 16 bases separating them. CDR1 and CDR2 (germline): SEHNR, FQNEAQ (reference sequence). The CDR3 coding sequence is TGTGCCAGCAGCCCACGGGAGCGGTCCCCCTACGAGCAGTACTTC. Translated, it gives CASSPRERSPYEQYF.

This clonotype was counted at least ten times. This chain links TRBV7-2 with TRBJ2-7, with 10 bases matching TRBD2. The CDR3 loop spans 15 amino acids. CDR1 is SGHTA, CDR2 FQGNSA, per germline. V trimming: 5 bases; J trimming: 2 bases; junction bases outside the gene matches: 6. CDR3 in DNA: TGTGCCAGCAGCCGGCAAAGCGGGGGGGCCTACGAGCAGTACTTC. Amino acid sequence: CASSRQSGGAYEQYF.

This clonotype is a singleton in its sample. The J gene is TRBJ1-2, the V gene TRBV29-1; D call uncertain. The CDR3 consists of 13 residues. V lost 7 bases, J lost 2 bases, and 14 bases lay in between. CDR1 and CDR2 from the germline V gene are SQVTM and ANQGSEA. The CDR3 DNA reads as TGCAGCGCGGTCGGGATCCCGAACTATGGCTACACCTTC. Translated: CSAVGIPNYGYTF.